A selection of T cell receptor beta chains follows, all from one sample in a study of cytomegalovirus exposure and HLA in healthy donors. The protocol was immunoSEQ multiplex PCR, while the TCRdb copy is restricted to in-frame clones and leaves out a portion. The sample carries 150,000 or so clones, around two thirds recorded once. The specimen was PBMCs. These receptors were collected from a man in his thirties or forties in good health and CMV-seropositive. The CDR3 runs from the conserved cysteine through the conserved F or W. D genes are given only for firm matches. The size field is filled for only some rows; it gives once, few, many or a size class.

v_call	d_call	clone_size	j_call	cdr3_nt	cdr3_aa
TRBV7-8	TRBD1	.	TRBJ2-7	TGTGCCAGCGGGGGGTTCGGGACAGGGGAGTCCTACGAGCAGTACTTC	CASGGFGTGESYEQYF
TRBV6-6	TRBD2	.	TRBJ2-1	TGTGCCAGCAGACCACTAGCGGGAGCGTACAATGAGCAGTTCTTC	CASRPLAGAYNEQFF
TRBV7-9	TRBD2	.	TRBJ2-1	TGTGCCAGCAGCGGGGAGGGCTCGAGGGGCGATGAGCAGTTCTTC	CASSGEGSRGDEQFF
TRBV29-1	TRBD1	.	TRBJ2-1	TGCAGCGTTGGCTGGGACAGGGTGCGGGGAGAGCAGTTCTTC	CSVGWDRVRGEQFF
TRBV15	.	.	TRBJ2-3	TGTGCCACCAGCAGAGATATTGGGTCTAGAGGGTATTGGGGTACGCAGTATTTT	CATSRDIGSRGYWGTQYF
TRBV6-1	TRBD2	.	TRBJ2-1	TGTGCCAGCATAGCGGGTAGCTCCTACAATGAGCAGTTCTTC	CASIAGSSYNEQFF
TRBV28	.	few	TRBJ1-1	TGTGCCAGCAGTGTGGACAGACGGAACACTGAAGCTTTCTTT	CASSVDRRNTEAFF
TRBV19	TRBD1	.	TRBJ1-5	TGTGCCAGTAGTATAGGGGGACAGGGCTTCTTCAGCAATCAGCCCCAGCATTTT	CASSIGGQGFFSNQPQHF
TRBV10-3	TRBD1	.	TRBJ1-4	TGTGCCACACAGGGACAGGGGAGTGAAAAACTGTTTTTT	CATQGQGSEKLFF
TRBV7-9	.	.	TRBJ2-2	TGTGCCAGCAGCATAAACACCGGGGAGCTGTTTTTT	CASSINTGELFF
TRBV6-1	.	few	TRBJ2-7	TGTGCCAGCAGTGAACAAGGTAGCTCCCTGGAGCAGTACTTC	CASSEQGSSLEQYF
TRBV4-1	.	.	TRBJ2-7	TGCGCCAGCAGCCAAGTTGCGGGACAGTTACCCTACGAGCAGTACTTC	CASSQVAGQLPYEQYF
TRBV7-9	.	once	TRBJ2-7	TGTGCCAGCAGCTCGGGGGAAGGCTCCTACGAGCAGTACTTC	CASSSGEGSYEQYF
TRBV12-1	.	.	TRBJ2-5	TGTGCCAGCAGCTTTGTTAGCGGGAGTAACCAAGAGACCCAGTACTTC	CASSFVSGSNQETQYF
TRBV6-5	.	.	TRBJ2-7	TGTGCCAGCAGTGCAGGATACGAGCAGTACTTC	CASSAGYEQYF
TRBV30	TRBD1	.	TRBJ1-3	TGTGCCTGGAGTGTACAGGGGGCTTCATCTGGAAACACCATATATTTT	CAWSVQGASSGNTIYF
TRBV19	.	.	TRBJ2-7	TGTGCCAGTAGTATAGCTTCAGGGGTCGAGCAGTACTTC	CASSIASGVEQYF
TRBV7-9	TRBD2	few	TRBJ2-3	TGTGCCAACTCGGGCGGGAGAACAGATACGCAGTATTTT	CANSGGRTDTQYF
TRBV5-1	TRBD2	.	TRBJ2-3	TGCGCCAGCAGCTGGGGACTAGCGGGCCAGGGCGATACGCAGTATTTT	CASSWGLAGQGDTQYF
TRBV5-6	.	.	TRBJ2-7	TGTGCCAGCAGCGTAGGGAGAAGATCCTACGAGCAGTACTTC	CASSVGRRSYEQYF
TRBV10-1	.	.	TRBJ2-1	TGCGCCAGCAGTGAGCTATGGGAGGACGGAAGAAATGAGCAGTTCTTC	CASSELWEDGRNEQFF
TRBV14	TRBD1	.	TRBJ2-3	TGTGCCAGCAGCATTGGACAGGCGGCGTGGGATACGCAGTATTTT	CASSIGQAAWDTQYF
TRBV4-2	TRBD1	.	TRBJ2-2	TGTGCCAGCAGCCAAGATAAAGACAGGGGGCGCGTAACCGGGGAGCTGTTTTTT	CASSQDKDRGRVTGELFF